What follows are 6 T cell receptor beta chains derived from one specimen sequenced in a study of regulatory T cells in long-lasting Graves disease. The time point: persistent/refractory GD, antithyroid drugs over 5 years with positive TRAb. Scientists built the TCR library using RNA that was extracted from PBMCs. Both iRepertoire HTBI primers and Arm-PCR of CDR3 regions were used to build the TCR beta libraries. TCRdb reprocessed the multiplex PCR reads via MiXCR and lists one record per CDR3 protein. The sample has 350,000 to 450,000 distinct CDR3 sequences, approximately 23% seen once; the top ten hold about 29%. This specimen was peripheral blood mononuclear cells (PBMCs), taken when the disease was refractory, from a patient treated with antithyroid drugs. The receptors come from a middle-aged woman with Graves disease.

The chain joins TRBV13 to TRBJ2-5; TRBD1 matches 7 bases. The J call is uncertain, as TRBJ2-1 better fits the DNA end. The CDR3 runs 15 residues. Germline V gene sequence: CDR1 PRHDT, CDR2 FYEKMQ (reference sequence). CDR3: CASSSQGVGMDEQFF. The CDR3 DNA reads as TGTGCCAGCAGCTCGCAGGGGGTAGGTATGGATGAGCAGTTCTTC.

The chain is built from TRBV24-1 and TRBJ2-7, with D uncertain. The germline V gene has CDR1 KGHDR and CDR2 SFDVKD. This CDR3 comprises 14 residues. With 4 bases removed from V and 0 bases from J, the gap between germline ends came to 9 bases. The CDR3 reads CATSEADGSYEQYF. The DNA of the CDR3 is TGTGCCACCAGTGAGGCGGACGGCTCCTACGAGCAGTACTTC.

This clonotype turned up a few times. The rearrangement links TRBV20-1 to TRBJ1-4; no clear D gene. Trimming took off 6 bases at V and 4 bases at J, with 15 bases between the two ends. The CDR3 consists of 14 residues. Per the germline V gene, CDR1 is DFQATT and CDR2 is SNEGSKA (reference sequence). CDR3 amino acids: CSARGVAGNEKLFF. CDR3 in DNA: TGCAGTGCCCGAGGCGTTGCCGGTAATGAAAAACTGTTTTTT.

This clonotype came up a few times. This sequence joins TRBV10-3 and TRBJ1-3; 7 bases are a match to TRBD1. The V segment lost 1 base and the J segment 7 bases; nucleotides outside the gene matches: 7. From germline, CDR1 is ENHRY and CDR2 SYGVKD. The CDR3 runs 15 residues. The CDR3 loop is CAISEFSDRFNTIYF. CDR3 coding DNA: TGTGCCATCAGTGAGTTCTCGGACAGGTTCAACACCATATATTTT.

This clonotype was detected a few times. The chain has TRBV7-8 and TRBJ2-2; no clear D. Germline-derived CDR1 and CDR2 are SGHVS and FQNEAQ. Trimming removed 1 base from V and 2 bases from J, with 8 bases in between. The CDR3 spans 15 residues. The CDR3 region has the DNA TGTGCCAGCAGCTTAGGGGATACAAACACCGGGGAGCTGTTTTTT. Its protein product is CASSLGDTNTGELFF. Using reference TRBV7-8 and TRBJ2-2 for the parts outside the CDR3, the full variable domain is GAGVSQSPRYKVAKRGQDVALRCDPISGHVSLFWYQQALGQGPEFLTYFQNEAQLDKSGLPSDRFFAERPEGSVSTLKIQRTQQEDSAVYLCASSLGDTNTGELFFGEGSRLTVL.

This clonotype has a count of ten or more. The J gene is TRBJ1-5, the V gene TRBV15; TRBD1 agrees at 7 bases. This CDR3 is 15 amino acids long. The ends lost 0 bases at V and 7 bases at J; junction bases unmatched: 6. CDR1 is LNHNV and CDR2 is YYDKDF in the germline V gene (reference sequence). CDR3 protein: CATSRDRGTLQPQHF. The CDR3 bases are TGTGCCACCAGCAGAGACAGGGGGACCCTACAGCCCCAGCATTTT. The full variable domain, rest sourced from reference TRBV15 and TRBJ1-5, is DAMVIQNPRYQVTQFGKPVTLSCSQTLNHNVMYWYQQKSSQAPKLLFHYYDKDFNNEADTPDNFQSRRPNTSFCFLDIRSPGLGDTAMYLCATSRDRGTLQPQHFGDGTRLSIL.